The next 17 T cell receptor beta chains were all read from a single sample in a study of immune cell composition in non-small cell lung cancer. TCRdb's table, derived via immunoSEQ multiplex PCR, lists solely in-frame clones and lacks some. The sample lists 14,000 or so clones, over 70% occurring once. Specimen: lung tumor tissue. The receptors stem from a human donor with non-small cell lung cancer.

The chain is built from TRBV10-3 and TRBJ2-1; 16 bases fit TRBD2. Per germline, CDR1 ENHRY and CDR2 SYGVKD. This CDR3 has 15 residues. V was clipped by 6 bases and J by 8 bases; unmatched bases: 4. The chain's CDR3 is CAISLGTSGRDEQFF. The CDR3 DNA reads as TGTGCCATCAGCCTCGGGACTAGCGGGAGGGATGAGCAGTTCTTC.

This chain uses TRBV4-3 with TRBJ2-3; 8 nucleotides agree with TRBD2. This CDR3 has 15 residues. Trimming took 3 bases from V and 5 from J; bases not matched to a gene: 7. From germline, CDR1 is LGHNA and CDR2 YSLEER. Written as DNA, the CDR3 is TGCGCCAGCAGCCATGGTAGCGGGACGGGAGATACGCAGTATTTT. Amino acids: CASSHGSGTGDTQYF.

Here the CDR3 reads CASTNKRAGGSYNEQFF. The CDR3 DNA follows: TGTGCCAGTACTAATAAACGAGCGGGGGGTTCCTACAATGAGCAGTTCTTC. The gene calls are TRBV19 and TRBJ2-1; TRBD2 matches 9 bases. The CDR3 is 17 amino acids. The V segment lost 7 bases and the J segment 1 base; nucleotides outside the gene matches: 11. The germline V gene encodes CDR1 LNHDA and CDR2 SQIVND (reference sequence).

The V call is TRBV6-5, the J call TRBJ2-1; 7 positions agree with TRBD2. There are 15 residues in the CDR3. V shed 5 bases, J shed 0 bases, and the junction held 4 bases outside the gene matches. Per germline, CDR1 MNHEY and CDR2 SVGAGI. The CDR3 bases are TGTGCCAGCAGTCTAGCGGTGCACTCCTACAATGAGCAGTTCTTC. This encodes CASSLAVHSYNEQFF.

The V and J genes are TRBV5-4 and TRBJ2-3; 9 positions agree with TRBD1. The CDR3 has 16 amino acids. Germline-derived CDR1 and CDR2 are SGHNT and YYREEE (reference sequence). V lost 4 bases, J lost 0 bases, and 6 bases stayed unmatched. This CDR3 reads CASSQGQGVSTDTQYF. CDR3 nucleotides: TGTGCCAGCAGCCAGGGACAGGGAGTTAGCACAGATACGCAGTATTTT. Combining the CDR3 with reference TRBV5-4 and TRBJ2-3 gives the whole variable domain ETGVTQSPTHLIKTRGQQVTLRCSSQSGHNTVSWYQQALGQGPQFIFQYYREEENGRGNFPPRFSGLQFPNYSSELNVNALELDDSALYLCASSQGQGVSTDTQYFGPGTRLTVL.

The chain is built from TRBV27 and TRBJ2-3, with 8 bases lining up with TRBD2. The CDR3 loop spans 14 amino acids. J gave up 2 bases and V 4 bases, and 2 bases lay outside the gene matches. CDR1 and CDR2 (germline): MNHEY, SMNVEV (reference sequence). This chain's CDR3 is CASSWTSITDTQYF. CDR3 DNA sequence: TGTGCCAGCAGTTGGACTAGCATCACAGATACGCAGTATTTT.

This clone was counted a single time. The V gene is TRBV18, the J gene TRBJ1-6; D is ambiguous. This CDR3 region has 15 residues. Germline lookup yields CDR1 KGHSH and CDR2 LQKENI. The ends were cut back, 4 bases at V and 7 bases at J, with 14 bases in the middle. CDR3 sequence reads: CASSLSGPINSPLHF. In DNA, the CDR3 is TGTGCCAGCTCACTTTCCGGGCCAATAAATTCACCCCTCCACTTT.

The chain has TRBV7-7 and TRBJ2-1; D not certain. The CDR3 runs to 14 residues. V was shortened by 2 bases and J by 0 bases, with 5 bases between the two germline ends. Per the germline V gene, CDR1 is SSHAT and CDR2 is FNYEAQ (reference sequence). CDR3 DNA sequence: TGTGCCAGCAGCTTATCAAGCTCCTACAATGAGCAGTTCTTC. It specifies CASSLSSSYNEQFF.

The chain joins TRBV7-9 to TRBJ2-1; D possibly uses TRBD1 or TRBD2 (5 bases each). Germline CDR1 SEHNR, CDR2 FQNEAQ (reference sequence). CDR3 length equals 12 residues. The V and J ends lost 1 base and 9 bases respectively, with 7 bases between them. CDR3 sequence (DNA): TGTGCCAGCAGCTTAGGAGGGACTGAGCAGTTCTTC. Protein product: CASSLGGTEQFF.

The V call is TRBV27, the J call TRBJ2-7; 8 bases are shared with TRBD2. J gave up 3 bases and V 6 bases, and 10 bases lay outside the gene matches. CDR1 and CDR2 from the germline V gene are MNHEY and SMNVEV (reference sequence). This CDR3 region has 15 residues. The CDR3 DNA reads TGTGCCAGCAGCAGCTTACTAGCGGACCACTACGAGCAGTACTTC. Amino acid sequence: CASSSLLADHYEQYF.

This clone was counted between two and nine times. The J gene is TRBJ2-1, the V gene TRBV7-3; 14 positions match TRBD2. The CDR3 runs 16 residues. The V and J ends lost 5 bases and 6 bases, in that order; junction bases with no gene match: 6. Germline CDR1 and CDR2: SGHTA and FQGTGA. The CDR3 loop is CASSRGTSGSFNEQFF. The CDR3 DNA reads TGTGCCAGCAGCCGGGGGACTAGCGGGAGCTTCAATGAGCAGTTCTTC.

The chain recombines TRBV11-1 with TRBJ2-3, with D perhaps matching TRBD2 (6 bases). V lost 5 bases to trimming and J lost 5 bases, with 23 bases between them. CDR1 SGHAT and CDR2 FQDESV come from the germline V gene (reference sequence). The CDR3 loop spans 17 amino acids. In nucleotides, the CDR3 is TGTGCCAGCAGCGTGGGACTCGCCGAGACCGACCAAGATACGCAGTATTTT. Translated, it gives CASSVGLAETDQDTQYF.

The chain recombines TRBV28 with TRBJ2-5; 7 bases align to TRBD2. Germline V gene lookup returns CDR1 MDHEN and CDR2 SYDVKM. The CDR3 contains 15 residues. The J segment lost 1 base and the V segment lost 5 bases, leaving 7 bases of the junction unmatched. DNA for the CDR3: TGTGCCAGCAGTCGCCTGACTAGCATCCAAGAGACCCAGTACTTC. Translation: CASSRLTSIQETQYF. Filled out from reference TRBV28 and TRBJ2-5, the complete variable domain reads DVKVTQSSRYLVKRTGEKVFLECVQDMDHENMFWYRQDPGLGLRLIYFSYDVKMKEKGDIPEGYSVSREKKERFSLILESASTNQTSMYLCASSRLTSIQETQYFGPGTRLLVL.

This chain uses TRBV6-6 with TRBJ1-4; perhaps TRBD1 as D (6 bases). Trimming stripped 2 bases from V and 5 bases from J, with 12 bases between. The germline V gene encodes CDR1 MNHNY and CDR2 SVGAGI (reference sequence). CDR3 size: 15 residues. The CDR3, as DNA: TGTGCCAGCAGTTACGAGGGGAGGGGGAATGAAAAACTGTTTTTT. This translates into CASSYEGRGNEKLFF.

Only a few counts were recorded for this clone. The rearrangement links TRBV28 to TRBJ2-1; no firm D call. V lost 6 bases and J 3 bases, leaving 3 bases between the germline ends. This CDR3 comprises 11 residues. CDR1 and CDR2 from the germline V gene are MDHEN and SYDVKM. The CDR3 region has the DNA TGTGCCAGCAGCTACTACAATGAGCAGTTCTTC. This translates into CASSYYNEQFF.

The rearrangement links TRBV6-1 to TRBJ2-7, with D maybe TRBD2 (6 bases). This CDR3 has 18 residues. The V end was cut by 2 bases, the J end by 2 bases, with 22 bases between. The germline CDR1 and CDR2 sequences are MNHNS and SASEGT. CDR3: CASSELLGSGVSPYEQYF. In DNA form, the CDR3 reads TGTGCCAGCAGTGAACTTTTAGGTTCGGGGGTATCTCCCTACGAGCAGTACTTC.

The CDR3 spells CASSKDRGYDSPLHF. CDR3 sequence (DNA): TGTGCCAGCAGCAAGGACAGGGGGTATGATTCACCCCTCCACTTT. The V gene is TRBV27, the J gene TRBJ1-6; TRBD1 agrees at 10 bases. There are 15 residues in the CDR3. The V and J ends lost 6 bases and 8 bases, in that order; junction bases with no gene match: 7. Germline V gene data show CDR1 as MNHEY and CDR2 as SMNVEV (reference sequence).